This T cell receptor beta chain emerged from a study of early T cells in non-severe SARS-CoV-2 infection. The overall study: Chains stayed unpaired after sequencing of bulk RNA from unsorted whole blood. Study-wide points: Comparison of clonotypes with VDJdb favored anti-spike CD8 responses while missing private and CD4 specificities.

About this clonotype: Its antigen is as yet unknown.

This CDR3 comprises 24 residues. Germline assignment: CDR1 SGHVS and CDR2 FQNEAQ. Trimming cost V 1 base and J 7 bases; bases outside gene matches: 31. Individual cDNA molecules carried attached unique molecular identifiers. TCRdb reprocessed the 5' RACE reads via MiXCR and lists one record per CDR3 protein. Among approximately 71,000 distinct CDR3 sequences listed, roughly a tenth were seen once. Sequencing used whole blood. This TCR was recovered from an adult who was a healthcare worker with PCR-confirmed SARS-CoV-2 infection or an uninfected control (not recorded which). This rearrangement joins TRBV7-8 to TRBJ2-1; 10 bases line up with TRBD2. The CDR3 nucleotides are TGTGCCAGCAGCTTAGTTGCAGGGGGCGACCAAAAGGGTAGCGGGAGGAATCATGATAATGAGCAGTTCTTC. Translated, it gives CASSLVAGGDQKGSGRNHDNEQFF.